The 12 T cell receptor beta chains below come from one sample, sequenced in a study of T cell repertoires in aging, cancer and after chemotherapy. Rearranged V-D-J TRB sequences were amplified with a mixed TRB-A/B primer pool. TCRdb itself ran the multiplex PCR reads through MiXCR, one entry per CDR3 protein. The sample lists under 8,000 distinct CDR3 sequences; about 50% were seen once. Peripheral blood genomic DNA, not sorted cells or RNA, was the template. The sequenced sample consisted of blood. Receptors were obtained from a human donor with a solid tumor.

The V and J genes are TRBV4-2 and TRBJ2-7, with 10 bases fitting TRBD2. The CDR3 is 16 amino acids. In germline, CDR1 is LGHNA, CDR2 YNFKEQ. The junction had 8 bases not matched to a gene; V was cut back by 4 bases and J by 2 bases. CDR3 in DNA: TGTGCCAGCAGCCCCTCCGGGACTAGCGTAGCCTACGAGCAGTACTTC. Encoded protein: CASSPSGTSVAYEQYF.

The chain is built from TRBV18 and TRBJ1-5; D gene ambiguous. Germline V gene data show CDR1 as KGHSH and CDR2 as LQKENI. V was cut by 2 bases and J by 7 bases, with 12 bases left in between. The CDR3 has 14 residues. This CDR3 reads CASSPGREAQPQHF. For the CDR3, the DNA is TGTGCCAGCTCACCAGGGCGGGAAGCCCAGCCCCAGCATTTT.

V and J are TRBV6-1 and TRBJ2-7, with 7 bases that match TRBD1. V shed 1 base, J shed 0 bases, and the junction held 9 bases outside the gene matches. CDR1 and CDR2 (germline): MNHNS, SASEGT. The CDR3 runs to 17 residues. In DNA form, the CDR3 reads TGTGCCAGCAGTGAAGGATTATGGACAGGCTTCTCCTACGAGCAGTACTTC. Amino acid sequence: CASSEGLWTGFSYEQYF.

This clonotype has a handful of counts. This sequence joins TRBV19 and TRBJ1-1, with a tentative D call TRBD1 (5 bases). The germline V and J ends were trimmed by 1 base and 4 bases, with 7 bases remaining between them. CDR1 and CDR2 (germline): LNHDA, SQIVND (reference sequence). This CDR3 is built from 13 residues. CDR3 nucleotides: TGTGCCAGTAGTATAGGAAGGGGCACTGAAGCTTTCTTT. It yields the protein CASSIGRGTEAFF.

The chain employs TRBV5-1 and TRBJ1-2; 7 bases are a match to TRBD1. The CDR3 is 13 amino acids. The germline V gene has CDR1 SGHRS and CDR2 YFSETQ. Trimming cost V 4 bases and J 7 bases; bases outside gene matches: 7. CDR3 bases: TGCGCCAGCAGCAACCAGGGGGACGCTGGCTACACCTTC. Its translation is CASSNQGDAGYTF.

The CDR3: CSASLAGAGEQYF. CDR3 coding DNA: TGCAGTGCTAGCCTAGCGGGAGCCGGCGAGCAGTACTTC. J is TRBJ2-7 and V is TRBV20-1, with 10 nucleotides matching TRBD2. This CDR3 contains 13 residues. The germline V gene encodes CDR1 DFQATT and CDR2 SNEGSKA (reference sequence). Trimming at V came to 3 bases and at J to 6 bases, leaving 5 bases not matched to a gene.

This clonotype was recorded a few times. This chain links TRBV7-6 with TRBJ1-2; no firm D call. There are 13 residues in the CDR3. V gave up 1 base and J gave up 7 bases, with 10 bases separating them. Germline-derived CDR1 and CDR2 are SGHVS and FNYEAQ. The CDR3 spells CASSLGTGGGYTF. The CDR3 DNA reads as TGTGCCAGCAGCTTAGGGACCGGCGGTGGCTACACCTTC.

The CDR3: CSATEHAQGDYEQYF. The CDR3 DNA follows: TGCAGTGCCACGGAACATGCCCAAGGGGACTACGAGCAGTACTTC. The chain couples TRBV20-1 to TRBJ2-7, with D perhaps matching TRBD1 (5 bases). The CDR3 has 15 residues. With 6 bases removed from V and 3 bases from J, the gap between germline ends came to 21 bases. Germline assignment: CDR1 DFQATT and CDR2 SNEGSKA (reference sequence).

This chain connects TRBV27 to TRBJ2-7, with D tentatively TRBD1 (5 bases). Germline V gives CDR1 MNHEY, CDR2 SMNVEV (reference sequence). Trimming left V 4 bases short and J 3 bases short, with 25 bases between. The CDR3 contains 18 residues. The CDR3 protein is CASSSFGLVKGPLYEQYF. The CDR3 region has the DNA TGTGCCAGCAGTTCCTTCGGGCTGGTGAAGGGGCCTCTCTACGAGCAGTACTTC.

For the CDR3, the DNA is TGTGCCAGCAGGGGGACAGTCTCCTATGGCTACACCTTC. The encoded protein is CASRGTVSYGYTF. The chain has TRBV6-5 and TRBJ1-2; TRBD1 agrees at 7 bases. V gave up 6 bases and J gave up 4 bases; unmatched junction bases: 5. From germline, CDR1 is MNHEY and CDR2 SVGAGI. The CDR3 consists of 13 residues.

Only a few counts were recorded for this clonotype. This sequence joins TRBV27 and TRBJ2-7; possibly TRBD1 or TRBD2 for D (5 bases each). Trimming took off 1 base at V and 6 bases at J, with 10 bases between the two ends. Germline CDR1 and CDR2: MNHEY and SMNVEV (reference sequence). The CDR3 sequence is 13 residues long. The CDR3 here is CASSLLGPGEQYF. The CDR3 nucleotides are TGTGCCAGCAGTTTATTGGGACCCGGCGAGCAGTACTTC.

The chain joins TRBV7-9 to TRBJ2-1; 11 positions match TRBD2. The germline V gene has CDR1 SEHNR and CDR2 FQNEAQ (reference sequence). The V and J ends lost 5 bases and 6 bases, in that order; junction bases with no gene match: 6. The CDR3 has 15 residues. Written as DNA, the CDR3 is TGTGCCAGCAGCCCAATAGCGGGAGGGGGCAATGAGCAGTTCTTC. It codes for CASSPIAGGGNEQFF.